The clone carrying this TCR beta chain was seen more than once but under ten times. Antigen unknown. This sample is part of a study of T cell responses to AZD1222 COVID-19 vaccine. For the study at large: Second-dose recipients at about 4 or about 12 weeks were treated as one pooled group. Study results and caveats: At baseline, just a handful of AZD1222 recipients tested seropositive. At 160-218 and 743-854, vaccine-associated CD4 TCRs were dominant, and they spanned spike. Most donors were white British, females outnumbered males, and clonal diversity was possibly underestimated.

Generated by immunoSEQ multiplex PCR, the TCRdb table keeps only in-frame clones and is missing some. The sample consists of about 97,000 clones, around 89% of them appearing once. The CDR3 has 16 amino acids. Germline V gene sequence: CDR1 MDHEN, CDR2 SYDVKM. V lost 4 bases, J lost 6 bases, and 14 bases stayed unmatched. This chain uses TRBV28 with TRBJ1-2; 7 bases map to TRBD1. Sequenced material: peripheral blood, taken on day 0 of AZD1222 vaccination. The receptor was isolated from an adult in good health. CDR3 nucleotide sequence: TGTGCCAGCAGTTCCCCCGGCCCAGGGGGAAGGGATGGCTACACCTTC. The encoded protein is CASSSPGPGGRDGYTF.